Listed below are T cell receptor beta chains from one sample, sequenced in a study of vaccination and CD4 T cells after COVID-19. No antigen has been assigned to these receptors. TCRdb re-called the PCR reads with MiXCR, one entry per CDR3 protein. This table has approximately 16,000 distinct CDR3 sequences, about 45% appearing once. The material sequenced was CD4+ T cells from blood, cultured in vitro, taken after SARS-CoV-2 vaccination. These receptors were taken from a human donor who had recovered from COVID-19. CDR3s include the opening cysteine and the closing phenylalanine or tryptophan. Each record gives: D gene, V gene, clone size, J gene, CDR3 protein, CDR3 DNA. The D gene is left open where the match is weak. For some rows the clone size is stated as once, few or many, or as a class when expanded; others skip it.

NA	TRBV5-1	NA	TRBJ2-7	CASSYGGSYEQYF	TGCGCCAGCAGCTACGGGGGTTCCTACGAGCAGTACTTC
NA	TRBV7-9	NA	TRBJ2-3	CASSPNTDTQYF	TGTGCCAGCAGCCCCAACACAGATACGCAGTATTTT
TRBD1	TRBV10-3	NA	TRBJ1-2	CAISGGAGTGDYGYTF	TGTGCCATCAGTGGGGGAGCCGGGACAGGTGACTATGGCTACACCTTC
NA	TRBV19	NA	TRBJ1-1	CATSSRGGNTEAFF	TGTGCCACCTCGTCACGGGGGGGGAACACTGAAGCTTTCTTT
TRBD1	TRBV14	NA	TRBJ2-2	CASSLDYRGAGELFF	TGTGCCAGCAGCCTAGACTACAGGGGTGCCGGGGAGCTGTTTTTT
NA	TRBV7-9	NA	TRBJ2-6	CASSLVFRTSGANVLTF	TGTGCCAGCAGCTTAGTGTTCAGGACATCTGGGGCCAACGTCCTGACTTTC
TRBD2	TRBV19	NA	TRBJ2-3	CASTASGRSTDTQYF	TGTGCCAGTACCGCTAGCGGGAGGAGCACAGATACGCAGTATTTT
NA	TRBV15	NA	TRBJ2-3	CATSPRLVLDTQYF	TGTGCCACCAGCCCTCGACTAGTTCTTGATACGCAGTATTTT
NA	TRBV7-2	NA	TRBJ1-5	CASRLGTVYQPQHF	TGTGCCAGCAGGCTTGGGACTGTATATCAGCCCCAGCATTTT
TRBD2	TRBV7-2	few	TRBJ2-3	CASSRETSLGYTQYF	TGTGCCAGCAGCAGGGAGACTAGCCTGGGATATACGCAGTATTTT
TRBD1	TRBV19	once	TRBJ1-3	CASSIGGTGSGNTIYF	TGTGCCAGTAGTATTGGGGGGACAGGCTCTGGAAACACCATATATTTT
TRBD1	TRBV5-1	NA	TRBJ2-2	CASSIGQGVNTGELFF	TGCGCCAGCAGTATTGGACAGGGAGTGAACACCGGGGAGCTGTTTTTT
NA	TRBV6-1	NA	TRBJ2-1	CASRPLAGNEQFF	TGTGCCAGCAGACCGCTCGCAGGGAATGAGCAGTTCTTC
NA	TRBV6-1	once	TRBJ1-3	CASSEDGRLSGNTIYF	TGTGCCAGCAGTGAAGACGGACGGCTCTCTGGAAACACCATATATTTT
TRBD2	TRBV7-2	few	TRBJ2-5	CASSLVNSGQETQYF	TGTGCCAGCAGCTTAGTGAATAGCGGGCAAGAGACCCAGTACTTC
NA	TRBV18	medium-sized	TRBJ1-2	CASSQTLLQGGVGYTF	TGTGCCAGCTCACAGACCCTGCTACAGGGCGGGGTCGGCTACACCTTC
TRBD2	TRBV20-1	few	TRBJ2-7	CSATGPLLAGEQYF	TGCAGTGCTACGGGACCTTTACTAGCGGGAGAGCAGTACTTC
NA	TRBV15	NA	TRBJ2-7	CATSRAGAADYEQYF	TGTGCCACCAGCAGAGCAGGGGCGGCTGACTACGAGCAGTACTTC
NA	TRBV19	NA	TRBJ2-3	CASRGFSSTDTQYF	TGTGCCAGTAGGGGGTTTTCTAGCACAGATACGCAGTATTTT
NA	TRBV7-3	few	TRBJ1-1	CASSSSGRTEAFF	TGTGCCAGCAGCTCTTCGGGTCGAACTGAAGCTTTCTTT
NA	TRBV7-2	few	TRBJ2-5	CASSQWDNQETQYF	TGTGCCAGCAGCCAGTGGGACAACCAAGAGACCCAGTACTTC
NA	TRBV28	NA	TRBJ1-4	CASSLRPTEKLFF	TGTGCCAGCAGTTTAAGGCCGACCGAAAAACTGTTTTTT
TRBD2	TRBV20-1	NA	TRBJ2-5	CGARGPGTRSVETQYF	TGCGGTGCTAGGGGTCCCGGGACTAGGTCGGTGGAGACCCAGTACTTC
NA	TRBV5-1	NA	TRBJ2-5	CASTLAVGSETQYF	TGCGCCAGCACCCTTGCAGTCGGTTCAGAGACCCAGTACTTC
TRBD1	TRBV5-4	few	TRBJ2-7	CASSAGQGPVSSYEQYF	TGTGCCAGCAGCGCGGGACAGGGGCCCGTAAGCTCCTACGAGCAGTACTTC
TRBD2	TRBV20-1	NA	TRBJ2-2	CSARDLGRESWYNTGELFF	TGCAGTGCTAGAGATCTTGGGCGGGAGTCTTGGTATAACACCGGGGAGCTGTTTTTT
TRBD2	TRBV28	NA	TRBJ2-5	CASVGGSTSGQETQYF	TGTGCCAGCGTCGGGGGTTCGACTAGCGGCCAAGAGACCCAGTACTTC
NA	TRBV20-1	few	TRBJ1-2	CSVDRGEGNYGYTF	TGCAGTGTCGATAGGGGTGAGGGCAACTATGGCTACACCTTC
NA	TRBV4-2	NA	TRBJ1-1	CASGRTEAGLEIEAFF	TGTGCCAGCGGTCGAACGGAGGCAGGGCTTGAGATTGAAGCTTTCTTT
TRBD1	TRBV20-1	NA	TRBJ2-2	CSARDLRQGEVGELFF	TGCAGTGCTAGAGATCTCAGGCAGGGGGAAGTCGGGGAGCTGTTTTTT
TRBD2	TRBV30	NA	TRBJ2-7	CASSGLASIEQYF	TGTGCCTCCAGCGGACTAGCGTCGATAGAGCAGTACTTC
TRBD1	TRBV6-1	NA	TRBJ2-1	CASNAGTGLYNEQFF	TGTGCCAGCAACGCCGGGACAGGGCTTTACAATGAGCAGTTCTTC
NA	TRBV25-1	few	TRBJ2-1	CASTPGHEQFF	TGTGCCAGCACCCCCGGGCATGAGCAGTTCTTC
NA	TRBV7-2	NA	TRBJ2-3	CASREADTQYF	TGTGCCAGCAGGGAAGCAGATACGCAGTATTTT
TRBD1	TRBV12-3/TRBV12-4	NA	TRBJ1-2	CASSPDRERGYTF	TGTGCCAGCAGCCCCGACAGGGAACGCGGCTACACCTTC
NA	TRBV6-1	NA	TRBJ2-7	CASREGWGKVGEQYF	TGTGCCAGCAGAGAAGGATGGGGAAAGGTGGGCGAGCAGTACTTC
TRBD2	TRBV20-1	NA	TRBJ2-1	CSARAGGVNNEQFF	TGCAGTGCTAGAGCCGGGGGGGTAAACAATGAGCAGTTCTTC
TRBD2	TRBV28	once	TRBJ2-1	CASSLKFGGSANNEQFF	TGTGCCAGCAGTTTAAAGTTTGGCGGGAGCGCGAATAATGAGCAGTTCTTC
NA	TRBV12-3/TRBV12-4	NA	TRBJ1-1	CASSLTLTRSRATEAFF	TGTGCCAGCAGTTTAACTCTCACGAGGTCTAGAGCTACTGAAGCTTTCTTT
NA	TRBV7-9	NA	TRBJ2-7	CASSLFSVQYF	TGTGCCAGCAGCTTATTTTCGGTGCAGTACTTC
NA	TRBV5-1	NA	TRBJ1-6	CASSLGGLYYSPLHF	TGCGCCAGCAGCTTGGGGGGACTCTATTATTCACCCCTCCACTTT
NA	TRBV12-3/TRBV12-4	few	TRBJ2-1	CASSRRTYNEQFF	TGTGCCAGCAGCAGACGGACCTACAATGAGCAGTTCTTC
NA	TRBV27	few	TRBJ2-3	CASSRTKWVDTQYF	TGTGCCAGCAGCCGAACGAAGTGGGTAGATACGCAGTATTTT
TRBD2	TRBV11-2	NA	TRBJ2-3	CASSLRLAGAGGTDTQYF	TGTGCCAGCAGCTTAAGGCTAGCGGGAGCTGGGGGCACAGATACGCAGTATTTT
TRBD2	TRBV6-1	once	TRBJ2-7	CASRISGRVYEQYF	TGTGCCAGCAGGATTAGCGGGAGAGTCTACGAGCAGTACTTC
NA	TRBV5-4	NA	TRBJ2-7	CASSLGGVESSYKQYF	TGTGCCAGCAGCTTGGGTGGGGTGGAAAGCTCCTACAAGCAGTACTTC
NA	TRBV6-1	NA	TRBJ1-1	CASTQPGGGHTEAFF	TGTGCCAGCACCCAACCGGGGGGGGGGCACACTGAAGCTTTCTTT
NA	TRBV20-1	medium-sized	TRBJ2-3	CSARGATSPSDTDTQYF	TGCAGTGCTAGAGGCGCGACTAGTCCCTCGGACACAGATACGCAGTATTTT
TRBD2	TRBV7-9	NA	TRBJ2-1	CASSLGTSGSNEQFF	TGTGCCAGCAGCCTCGGGACTAGCGGGAGCAATGAGCAGTTCTTC